These 22 T cell receptor beta chains originate from one sample sequenced in a study of blood T cell repertoires in COVID-19. The data were produced by immunoSEQ multiplex PCR, yet TCRdb's version contains in-frame clones alone and is incomplete. The data show approximately 170,000 clones, about four fifths seen once. The sequenced sample consisted of peripheral blood. Receptors originate from a man between 35 and 55 years old who had recovered from COVID-19.

The V and J genes are TRBV5-6 and TRBJ2-1; perhaps TRBD2 as D (6 bases). The CDR3 loop spans 14 amino acids. CDR1 and CDR2 from the germline V gene are SGHDT and YYEEEE. Deletions cut 4 bases from V and 6 bases from J, with 14 bases between. CDR3 in DNA: TGTGCCAGCAGCAAAATCCCCGGGGGCAATGAGCAGTTCTTC. It specifies CASSKIPGGNEQFF.

The chain joins TRBV4-2 to TRBJ1-6; no clear D. The germline V gene encodes CDR1 LGHNA and CDR2 YNFKEQ. The germline V and J ends were trimmed by 0 bases and 10 bases, with 10 bases remaining between them. CDR3 size: 14 residues. CDR3 in DNA: TGTGCCAGCAGCCAAGACCAGGAAAGCTCACCCCTCCACTTT. Protein sequence: CASSQDQESSPLHF.

The chain joins TRBV7-9 to TRBJ2-3, with no clear D. From germline, CDR1 is SEHNR and CDR2 FQNEAQ (reference sequence). V was cut by 2 bases and J by 8 bases, with 17 bases left in between. The CDR3 has 15 amino acids. CDR3 sequence (DNA): TGTGCCAGCAGCTTAACAACCTCGACTCATCCTACGCAGTATTTT. Translation: CASSLTTSTHPTQYF.

DNA for the CDR3: TGCAGCGTGAGGACAGGGTTAAACACCGGGGAGCTGTTTTTT. Encoded protein: CSVRTGLNTGELFF. The chain is built from TRBV29-1 and TRBJ2-2; 8 bases map to TRBD1. Germline CDR1 reads SQVTM; CDR2 reads ANQGSEA. Trimming cost V 6 bases and J 2 bases; bases outside gene matches: 5. The CDR3 covers 14 residues.

The chain combines TRBV10-3 with TRBJ2-2; TRBD1 agrees at 8 bases. The CDR3 totals 13 residues. V gave up 8 bases and J gave up 8 bases; unmatched junction bases: 7. CDR1 is ENHRY and CDR2 is SYGVKD in the germline V gene. The CDR3 DNA follows: TGTGCCATCGCACAGGGGGATGGTGGGGAGCTGTTTTTT. Amino acid sequence: CAIAQGDGGELFF.

V is TRBV2 and J is TRBJ1-1; a possible D gene is TRBD1 (5 bases). CDR1 and CDR2 from the germline V gene are SNHLY and FYNNEI. V was clipped by 6 bases and J by 1 base, with 15 bases between them. The CDR3 is 15 residues long. This CDR3 reads CASRVPGGANTEAFF. The DNA for the CDR3 is TGTGCCAGCAGGGTGCCGGGAGGGGCGAACACTGAAGCTTTCTTT.

The genes are TRBV7-2 and TRBJ1-4; a weak D match, TRBD1 (5 bases). Trimming cost V 4 bases and J 6 bases, with 18 bases left between them. Germline CDR1 SGHTA, CDR2 FQGNSA. The CDR3 runs to 16 residues. The CDR3 region has the DNA TGTGCCAGCAGCTCCGTGCTTAGGGGTGGTGATGAAAAACTGTTTTTT. Translated, it gives CASSSVLRGGDEKLFF.

The chain combines TRBV7-8 with TRBJ1-5, with D perhaps matching TRBD1 (5 bases). The CDR3 runs 15 residues. CDR1 is SGHVS and CDR2 is FQNEAQ in the germline V gene. V was pared by 6 bases and J by 3 bases, with 15 bases between. The CDR3 here is CASRPTGTNNQPQHF. CDR3 bases: TGTGCCAGCAGACCGACCGGGACTAACAATCAGCCCCAGCATTTT.

This chain joins TRBV28 and TRBJ2-1; D not certain. CDR1 MDHEN and CDR2 SYDVKM come from the germline V gene. The V end lost 7 bases, the J end lost 4 bases, and 11 bases lay between the germline ends. The CDR3 covers 13 residues. This chain's CDR3 is CASTQRVYNEQFF. The CDR3 DNA is TGTGCCAGCACCCAACGGGTTTACAATGAGCAGTTCTTC. Full variable domain (outside the CDR3, taken from reference TRBV28 and TRBJ2-1): DVKVTQSSRYLVKRTGEKVFLECVQDMDHENMFWYRQDPGLGLRLIYFSYDVKMKEKGDIPEGYSVSREKKERFSLILESASTNQTSMYLCASTQRVYNEQFFGPGTRLTVL.

The CDR3 protein is CASSPSRGSVGYTF. In nucleotides, the CDR3 is TGTGCCAGCAGCCCAAGTCGGGGGTCCGTAGGCTACACCTTC. The chain links TRBV9 to TRBJ1-2; TRBD1 might be the D (5 bases). V gave up 4 bases and J gave up 8 bases, with 18 bases separating them. The germline V gene encodes CDR1 SGDLS and CDR2 YYNGEE. The CDR3 length is 14 residues.

The V call is TRBV7-9, the J call TRBJ2-3; 9 nucleotides agree with TRBD2. The CDR3 runs to 17 residues. V lost 4 bases and J lost 4; bases outside the gene matches: 12. The germline V gene has CDR1 SEHNR and CDR2 FQNEAQ (reference sequence). In DNA form, the CDR3 reads TGTGCCAGCAGCTGGGGGGCGGCGGGAGGGCCTGCAGATACGCAGTATTTT. Protein product: CASSWGAAGGPADTQYF. The full variable domain, in which reference TRBV7-9 and TRBJ2-3 provide the parts outside the CDR3, is DTGVSQNPRHKITKRGQNVTFRCDPISEHNRLYWYRQTLGQGPEFLTYFQNEAQLEKSRLLSDRFSAERPKGSFSTLEIQRTEQGDSAMYLCASSWGAAGGPADTQYFGPGTRLTVL.

The rearrangement links TRBV6-5 to TRBJ2-5; tentatively, D is TRBD1 (5 bases). CDR3 length: 15 amino acids. V shed 10 bases and J shed 0 bases, with 18 bases lying between them. The germline V gene encodes CDR1 MNHEY and CDR2 SVGAGI. The CDR3 DNA reads TGTGCCACCAGCGTACTACAGGAGTACCAAGAGACCCAGTACTTC. This sequence encodes CATSVLQEYQETQYF.

V usage is TRBV5-6 and J usage is TRBJ2-1; 9 bases map to TRBD2. With V trimmed by 3 bases and J by 3 bases, 7 bases remained unmatched. Germline V gene sequence: CDR1 SGHDT, CDR2 YYEEEE. The CDR3 is 16 amino acids. CDR3 nucleotide sequence: TGTGCCAGCAGCTCTCTCCGGCGGGGGGGCTACAATGAGCAGTTCTTC. This gives the protein CASSSLRRGGYNEQFF.

This clone was counted once. This chain joins TRBV6-2 or TRBV6-3 and TRBJ2-7; TRBD2 matches 7 bases. V lost 4 bases, J lost 0 bases, and 3 bases stayed unmatched. The CDR3 contains 14 residues. Germline V gives CDR1 MNHEY, CDR2 SVGEGT. In DNA form, the CDR3 reads TGTGCCAGCAGTTCGAGCGGGACCTCCTACGAGCAGTACTTC. This encodes CASSSSGTSYEQYF.

The chain combines TRBV9 with TRBJ2-1; TRBD1 matches 7 bases. The CDR3 runs 14 residues. V lost 4 bases to trimming and J lost 5 bases; unmatched junction nucleotides: 6. Germline CDR1 SGDLS, CDR2 YYNGEE. The CDR3 bases are TGTGCCAGCAGCCCCCAGAGGGGGCACAATGAGCAGTTCTTC. The encoded protein is CASSPQRGHNEQFF.

The chain is built from TRBV28 and TRBJ2-3, with TRBD2 matching over 9 bases. The CDR3 length is 17 residues. The J segment lost 2 bases and the V segment lost 4 bases, leaving 10 bases of the junction unmatched. The germline V gene encodes CDR1 MDHEN and CDR2 SYDVKM. DNA for the CDR3: TGTGCCAGCAGTTATTTAGCGGGAGATTGGGCCACAGATACGCAGTATTTT. It codes for CASSYLAGDWATDTQYF.

The chain couples TRBV7-2 to TRBJ1-1; D is ambiguous. The germline V and J ends were trimmed by 0 bases and 0 bases, with 11 bases remaining between them. Per germline, CDR1 SGHTA and CDR2 FQGNSA. The CDR3 spans 16 residues. The CDR3 region is CASSLAGVWVNTEAFF. The CDR3, as DNA: TGTGCCAGCAGCTTAGCGGGCGTTTGGGTGAACACTGAAGCTTTCTTT.

This clone was observed a handful of times. This sequence joins TRBV5-5 and TRBJ2-3; TRBD1 aligns across 7 bases. This CDR3 is 14 amino acids long. Germline V gene lookup returns CDR1 SGHKS and CDR2 YYEKEE (reference sequence). With V trimmed by 2 bases and J by 5 bases, 5 bases remained unmatched. The DNA of the CDR3 is TGTGCCAGCAGCTTTAGACAGGGTCAAGATACGCAGTATTTT. This encodes CASSFRQGQDTQYF.

The CDR3 protein is CAWSVGGANNEQFF. CDR3 DNA sequence: TGTGCCTGGAGTGTAGGCGGGGCCAACAATGAGCAGTTCTTC. The chain recombines TRBV30 with TRBJ2-1, with a tentative D call TRBD2 (6 bases). V gave up 0 bases and J gave up 5 bases, with 11 bases separating them. From germline, CDR1 is GTSNPN and CDR2 SVGIG (reference sequence). The CDR3 sequence is 14 residues long.

The V gene is TRBV12-3 or TRBV12-4, the J gene TRBJ1-1; a weak D match, TRBD1 (6 bases). CDR3 length equals 13 residues. V lost 6 bases and J 1 base, leaving 9 bases between the germline ends. The CDR3 is CASRTGRNTEAFF. The CDR3 DNA sequence: TGTGCCAGCAGGACAGGACGGAACACTGAAGCTTTCTTT.

The chain has TRBV6-5 and TRBJ1-1, with D uncertain. Trimming cost V 8 bases and J 0 bases, with 16 bases left between them. Germline V gene lookup returns CDR1 MNHEY and CDR2 SVGAGI. The CDR3 length is 15 residues. Written as DNA, the CDR3 is TGTGCCAGCTCGAACTCGGTACTCATGAACACTGAAGCTTTCTTT. This translates into CASSNSVLMNTEAFF.

CDR3 in amino acids: CASSRIQGATDTQYF. CDR3 bases: TGTGCCAGCAGCCGTATCCAGGGGGCGACGGATACGCAGTATTTT. The rearrangement uses TRBV14 and TRBJ2-3; TRBD1 matches at 8 bases. CDR3 size: 15 residues. Germline-derived CDR1 and CDR2 are SGHDN and FVKESK. The V gene end was trimmed by 4 bases and the J gene end by 6 bases; junction bases not matched to a gene: 9.